The 13 T cell receptor beta chains in this list originate from one sample, sequenced in a study of beta chain features in type 1 diabetes. These receptors have no known antigen. The whole isolated RNA underwent reverse transcription, so sequencing captured expressed TCRB transcripts. The table came from immunoSEQ multiplex PCR; TCRdb's copy has only in-frame clones and leaves some out. This repertoire shows some 190,000 clones, approximately 7.8% found once; its top ten account for more than 0.75%. Findings and limits, study-wide: People with Type 1 diabetes carried modestly yet significantly shorter TCRB CDR3s in all four CD4+ subsets.

The sample consisted of central memory CD4+ T cells from blood. The receptors come from a woman aged 35 to 49 with type 1 diabetes.

The table lists this clone with a few counts. The chain is built from TRBV12-2 and TRBJ1-6. TRBV12-2 is a pseudogene segment. CDR3 size: 18 residues. The CDR3 DNA is TGTGCAAGTCGCGCAGGGTCTTGGGGGGAAATGAATAATTCACCCCTCCACTTT. Its protein product is CASRAGSWGEMNNSPLHF.

A remark on this clone: Other DNA sequences in the sample encode the same CDR3. The chain is built from TRBV18 and TRBJ2-7; D is uncertain. V was clipped by 2 bases and J by 2 bases, with 7 bases between them. CDR3 length: 13 amino acids. Germline assignment: CDR1 KGHSH and CDR2 LQKENI. The CDR3 bases are TGTGCCAGCTCACCAGGTAGAGCCTACGAGCAGTACTTC. Protein product: CASSPGRAYEQYF.

The rearrangement uses TRBV21-1 and TRBJ1-2. TRBV21-1 is tagged as a pseudogene. The CDR3 loop spans 13 amino acids. For the CDR3, the DNA is TGTGCCAGCAGCTCCTCGGGGATGTATGGCTACACCTTC. Translated: CASSSSGMYGYTF.

This clone was picked up a small number of times. The V gene is TRBV11-1, the J gene TRBJ2-5; D is unresolved. V was pared by 0 bases and J by 2 bases, with 7 bases between. Germline values: CDR1 SGHAT, CDR2 FQDESV (reference sequence). The CDR3 has 14 residues. CDR3 loop: CASSLASSQETQYF. The CDR3 DNA follows: TGTGCCAGCAGCTTAGCTAGCAGTCAAGAGACCCAGTACTTC.

There are a few counts of this clone. The chain is built from TRBV27 and TRBJ1-5; tentative D call: TRBD1 (5 bases). Germline CDR1 and CDR2: MNHEY and SMNVEV (reference sequence). This CDR3 contains 14 residues. Deletions cut 3 bases from V and 1 base from J, with 7 bases between. CDR3 nucleotides: TGTGCCAGCAGTTTTAAGGGGAGCAATCAGCCCCAGCATTTT. This gives the protein CASSFKGSNQPQHF.

This clone occurred many times. V usage is TRBV7-3 and J usage is TRBJ2-6, with TRBD1 as a possible D gene (5 bases). This CDR3 is 16 amino acids long. Germline loops: CDR1 SGHTA, CDR2 FQGTGA. Trimming took off 1 base at V and 4 bases at J, with 11 bases between the two ends. CDR3: CASSLNAGLGANVLTF. The CDR3, as DNA: TGTGCCAGCAGCTTAAACGCAGGGCTAGGGGCCAACGTCCTGACTTTC.

This clone was counted between two and nine times. The V gene is TRBV4-2, the J gene TRBJ1-2; unclear D gene. The CDR3 contains 12 residues. The germline V gene has CDR1 LGHNA and CDR2 YNFKEQ. V dropped 2 bases and J dropped 5 bases, with 6 bases sitting between them. CDR3 bases: TGTGCCAGCAGCCAACCCCAATATGGCTACACCTTC. Its translation is CASSQPQYGYTF.

This clone was counted a few times. This chain links TRBV7-2 with TRBJ2-1; 7 bases are shared with TRBD2. Germline lookup yields CDR1 SGHTA and CDR2 FQGNSA. V was pared by 0 bases and J by 8 bases, with 10 bases of the junction left unmatched. This CDR3 has 16 amino acids. The CDR3 DNA sequence: TGTGCCAGCAGCTTAGCGGGTCGCGGGAGTGCGGATGAGCAGTTCTTC. It codes for CASSLAGRGSADEQFF.

This clone was recorded a few times. DNA of the CDR3: TGTGCCAGCAGCAAAGTCCCTCGGGGGGTTAAGACTGAAGCTTTCTTT. Amino acid sequence: CASSKVPRGVKTEAFF. J is TRBJ1-1 and V is TRBV21-1. TRBV21-1 is annotated as a pseudogene. This CDR3 is 16 amino acids long.

This clone was detected only a few times. The genes are TRBV18 and TRBJ2-5; TRBD1 agrees at 10 bases. J gave up 2 bases and V 6 bases, and 9 bases lay outside the gene matches. Germline V CDR1 and CDR2: KGHSH, LQKENI. CDR3 size: 16 residues. The CDR3 coding sequence is TGTGCCAGCTCCTCTGGGGACAGGGGATGGCAAGAGACCCAGTACTTC. Encoded protein: CASSSGDRGWQETQYF.

This clone was seen a handful of times. The chain has TRBV28 and TRBJ2-3; 9 nucleotides align to TRBD2. The germline V gene has CDR1 MDHEN and CDR2 SYDVKM. The CDR3 consists of 15 residues. V gave up 3 bases and J gave up 5 bases; unmatched junction bases: 6. CDR3 nucleotide sequence: TGTGCCAGCAGTTTCGGCGGGGGGGCAGGAGATACGCAGTATTTT. Encoded protein: CASSFGGGAGDTQYF.

This clone was counted between two and nine times. At one boundary the junction diverges from the germline segment, which might be a read error. The CDR3 loop reads CASSRDRGTEAFF. CDR3 nucleotides: TGTGCTAGCAGCCGGGACAGAGGGACTGAAGCTTTCTTT. V gene TRBV7-7 combines with J gene TRBJ1-1; 7 positions match TRBD1. Germline V gives CDR1 SSHAT, CDR2 FNYEAQ (reference sequence). CDR3 length: 13 residues. Full variable domain (outside the CDR3, taken from reference TRBV7-7 and TRBJ1-1): GAGVSQSPRYKVTKRGQDVTLRCDPISSHATLYWYQQALGQGPEFLTYFNYEAQPDKSGLPSDRFSAERPEGSISTLTIQRTEQRDSAMYRCASSRDRGTEAFFGQGTRLTVV.

The table lists this clone with a few counts. The chain is built from TRBV29-1 and TRBJ2-3; 10 bases align to TRBD2. In germline, CDR1 is SQVTM, CDR2 ANQGSEA. J was trimmed by 1 base and V by 6 bases; bases with no gene match: 4. The CDR3 sequence is 14 residues long. In nucleotides, the CDR3 is TGCAGCGTCGACGGGACTAGCGGCACAGATACGCAGTATTTT. This gives the protein CSVDGTSGTDTQYF.